The 28 T cell receptor beta chains below come from one sample, sequenced in a study of identifying expanded T cells in peripheral blood. The assay was immunoSEQ multiplex PCR, and TCRdb's table has in-frame clones only and misses some. This table has approximately 90,000 clones, approximately 86% appearing once. Sequenced: blood. Source of these receptors: a person aged 18 to 75 in good health.

The J gene is TRBJ1-1, the V gene TRBV5-5; 8 bases line up with TRBD1. Germline CDR1 SGHKS, CDR2 YYEKEE (reference sequence). V trimming: 6 bases; J trimming: 5 bases; junction bases outside the gene matches: 15. The CDR3 extends over 16 amino acids. The CDR3, as DNA: TGTGCCAGCACCGACCGGGCCGACAGGGGTTATACTGAAGCTTTCTTT. Translating gives CASTDRADRGYTEAFF. The full variable domain, rest sourced from reference TRBV5-5 and TRBJ1-1, is DAGVTQSPTHLIKTRGQQVTLRCSPISGHKSVSWYQQVLGQGPQFIFQYYEKEERGRGNFPDRFSARQFPNYSSELNVNALLLGDSALYLCASTDRADRGYTEAFFGQGTRLTVV.

The gene calls are TRBV14 and TRBJ2-7; maybe TRBD1 (6 bases). Trimming removed 3 bases at V and 7 bases at J, with 13 bases between. The CDR3 totals 13 residues. Looked up from germline, CDR1 is SGHDN and CDR2 is FVKESK. The CDR3 sequence: CASSQDSLREQYF. DNA for the CDR3: TGTGCCAGCAGCCAGGACAGCCTGAGAGAGCAGTACTTC.

This clone has a handful of counts. The J gene is TRBJ1-1, the V gene TRBV14; D is perhaps TRBD1 (6 bases). V was clipped by 1 base and J by 4 bases, with 13 bases between them. The CDR3 spans 15 residues. Germline assignment: CDR1 SGHDN and CDR2 FVKESK. This CDR3 reads CASSQVAGGGTEAFF. In nucleotides, the CDR3 is TGTGCCAGCAGCCAAGTGGCGGGGGGCGGCACTGAAGCTTTCTTT.

V usage is TRBV9 and J usage is TRBJ1-1, with no clear D. CDR3 length: 14 residues. From germline, CDR1 is SGDLS and CDR2 YYNGEE. Trimming cost V 4 bases and J 0 bases, with 10 bases left between them. CDR3 bases: TGTGCCAGCAGCCCTGACAATATGAACACTGAAGCTTTCTTT. Translation: CASSPDNMNTEAFF.

The gene calls are TRBV18 and TRBJ1-2, with 8 positions matching TRBD1. After removal of 6 bases from V and 1 base from J, the junction contained 1 base not matched to a gene. This CDR3 has 13 residues. Germline CDR1 and CDR2: KGHSH and LQKENI. CDR3 sequence: CASSGQVNYGYTF. DNA for the CDR3: TGTGCCAGCTCGGGACAGGTTAACTATGGCTACACCTTC.

The chain joins TRBV2 to TRBJ1-1; D not resolved. Germline-derived CDR1 and CDR2 are SNHLY and FYNNEI. CDR3 length equals 12 residues. V dropped 0 bases and J dropped 9 bases, with 8 bases sitting between them. CDR3 DNA: TGTGCCAGCAGTGAAGCGCAGGAAAAAGCTTTCTTT. Translating it yields CASSEAQEKAFF.

The V and J genes are TRBV19 and TRBJ1-2, with 8 bases identical to TRBD1. The CDR3 contains 11 residues. Germline assignment: CDR1 LNHDA and CDR2 SQIVND (reference sequence). V lost 6 bases to trimming and J lost 6 bases; unmatched junction nucleotides: 0. The CDR3 nucleotides read TGTGCCAGTAGGACAGGGGATGGCTACACCTTC. Encoded protein: CASRTGDGYTF.

This clone was observed a handful of times. This rearrangement joins TRBV29-1 to TRBJ2-3; 8 positions agree with TRBD2. J was trimmed by 7 bases and V by 4 bases; bases with no gene match: 13. Germline CDR1 SQVTM, CDR2 ANQGSEA. The CDR3 has 15 amino acids. For the CDR3, the DNA is TGCAGCGTTGTAATATTAGCGGGGACCGGGAATACGCAGTATTTT. Translating it yields CSVVILAGTGNTQYF.

CDR3 sequence: CASSPVGTSSYNEQFF. CDR3 nucleotides: TGCGCCAGCAGCCCCGTTGGGACTAGCTCCTACAATGAGCAGTTCTTC. The V and J genes are TRBV4-1 and TRBJ2-1; 8 bases are shared with TRBD2. V lost 4 bases, J lost 0 bases, and 5 bases stayed unmatched. The germline V gene encodes CDR1 MGHRA and CDR2 YSYEKL. The CDR3 covers 16 residues.

V usage is TRBV7-2 and J usage is TRBJ2-1; 8 nucleotides match TRBD2. The trim removed 5 bases at V and 3 bases at J, leaving 9 bases unmatched. Germline V lookup: CDR1 SGHTA, CDR2 FQGNSA. CDR3 length: 16 residues. The CDR3 DNA follows: TGTGCCAGCAGCCCATTAGCGGGATCGAACTACAATGAGCAGTTCTTC. Translation gives CASSPLAGSNYNEQFF.

The chain recombines TRBV5-1 with TRBJ2-1, with 10 bases that match TRBD2. The germline V gene has CDR1 SGHRS and CDR2 YFSETQ. V lost 4 bases, J lost 4 bases, and 8 bases stayed unmatched. The CDR3 covers 16 residues. CDR3 in amino acids: CASSLPEAGGYNEQFF. In nucleotides, the CDR3 is TGCGCCAGCAGCCTGCCGGAAGCGGGGGGGTACAATGAGCAGTTCTTC.

The J gene is TRBJ2-1, the V gene TRBV10-3; no definite D call. The CDR3 loop spans 14 amino acids. CDR1 is ENHRY and CDR2 is SYGVKD in the germline V gene. V was shortened by 4 bases and J by 5 bases, with 12 bases between the two germline ends. For the CDR3, the DNA is TGTGCCATCAGTGCCCCCCCCCGGGACAATGAGCAGTTCTTC. Translated, it gives CAISAPPRDNEQFF.

This clone was observed once. CDR3 sequence reads: CASAEGPLNTEAFF. The CDR3 coding sequence is TGTGCCAGCGCTGAGGGGCCGCTGAACACTGAAGCTTTCTTT. This rearrangement joins TRBV18 to TRBJ1-1, with D perhaps matching TRBD1 (5 bases). Germline V lookup: CDR1 KGHSH, CDR2 LQKENI. V lost 8 bases, J lost 0 bases, and 13 bases lay in between. This CDR3 spans 14 amino acids.

This clone was seen a single time. The CDR3 bases are TGTGCCAGCAGCGTAGGTTCAGGCTATGGCTACACCTTC. Amino acid sequence: CASSVGSGYGYTF. The chain combines TRBV9 with TRBJ1-2; D is uncertain. V lost 0 bases, J lost 4 bases, and 7 bases lay in between. The V gene's germline CDR1 is SGDLS and CDR2 YYNGEE. The CDR3 covers 13 residues.

The chain recombines TRBV30 with TRBJ1-2, with 10 bases aligning to TRBD1. Germline V gene sequence: CDR1 GTSNPN, CDR2 SVGIG (reference sequence). Trimming removed 2 bases from V and 6 bases from J; junction bases left unmatched: 6. The CDR3 covers 14 residues. The CDR3 bases are TGTGCCTGGAGTCGCGGGACAGGGGTCGATGGCTACACCTTC. It is translated as CAWSRGTGVDGYTF.

This chain connects TRBV9 to TRBJ1-6; 11 nucleotides match TRBD1. This CDR3 is 14 amino acids long. Germline V gene sequence: CDR1 SGDLS, CDR2 YYNGEE. With V trimmed by 6 bases and J by 9 bases, 5 bases remained unmatched. The CDR3 region has the DNA TGTGCCAGCAACCTGGGACAGGGGGTTTCACCCCTCCACTTT. Amino acid sequence: CASNLGQGVSPLHF.

The chain combines TRBV7-2 with TRBJ1-5, with TRBD1 as a possible D gene (5 bases). The V gene's germline CDR1 is SGHTA and CDR2 FQGNSA. This CDR3 comprises 15 residues. Trimming shortened V by 0 bases and J by 1 base, and 7 bases separated the two germline ends. The CDR3 protein is CASSLAGVSNQPQHF. CDR3 DNA sequence: TGTGCCAGCAGCTTAGCAGGGGTAAGCAATCAGCCCCAGCATTTT.

The chain uses TRBV10-3 and TRBJ2-2; 7 nucleotides match TRBD1. Trimming cost V 5 bases and J 3 bases; bases outside gene matches: 6. The germline gives CDR1 ENHRY, CDR2 SYGVKD. This CDR3 has 15 amino acids. The CDR3 here is CAISPGQLYTGELFF. The CDR3 DNA sequence: TGTGCCATCAGTCCGGGACAGCTATACACCGGGGAGCTGTTTTTT.

This rearrangement joins TRBV2 to TRBJ2-7, with 13 bases lining up with TRBD2. CDR1 is SNHLY, CDR2 FYNNEI, per germline. The CDR3 contains 15 residues. The ends lost 6 bases at V and 3 bases at J; junction bases unmatched: 5. The CDR3 reads CASRPGLAGDYEQYF. CDR3 coding DNA: TGTGCCAGCAGACCAGGACTAGCGGGGGACTACGAGCAGTACTTC.

This chain connects TRBV7-9 to TRBJ1-3; no clear D gene. The CDR3 is made up of 11 amino acids. CDR1 and CDR2 from the germline V gene are SEHNR and FQNEAQ (reference sequence). V was shortened by 1 base and J by 6 bases, with 1 base between the two germline ends. The CDR3 loop is CASSLVNTIYF. CDR3 in DNA: TGTGCCAGCAGCTTAGTAAACACCATATATTTT.

The chain joins TRBV18 to TRBJ1-6; D not resolved. The germline gives CDR1 KGHSH, CDR2 LQKENI. The V end was cut by 2 bases, the J end by 6 bases, with 8 bases between. The CDR3 totals 14 residues. The CDR3 sequence is CASSPEASNSPLHF. In DNA form, the CDR3 reads TGTGCCAGCTCACCAGAGGCATCTAATTCACCCCTCCACTTT.

The gene calls are TRBV6-1 and TRBJ1-1; no firm D call. The V and J ends lost 8 bases and 7 bases respectively, with 11 bases between them. CDR3 length: 11 amino acids. From germline, CDR1 is MNHNS and CDR2 SASEGT. CDR3 protein: CASLDFFEAFF. The CDR3 DNA is TGTGCCAGCCTGGACTTTTTTGAAGCTTTCTTT.

CDR3: CASSLARRENEQFF. CDR3 DNA sequence: TGTGCCAGCAGCTTAGCGCGCAGGGAGAATGAGCAGTTCTTC. This chain connects TRBV7-2 to TRBJ2-1; tentatively, D is TRBD1 or TRBD2 (5 bases each). The CDR3 is 14 residues long. Germline values: CDR1 SGHTA, CDR2 FQGNSA. The V gene lost 0 bases and the J gene lost 7 bases, with 10 bases spanning the gap.

This chain links TRBV7-9 with TRBJ2-1, with a tentative D call TRBD2 (7 bases). V was pared by 3 bases and J by 4 bases, with 16 bases between. The CDR3 is 16 residues long. In germline, CDR1 is SEHNR, CDR2 FQNEAQ (reference sequence). The CDR3 sequence: CASSLGWAGAYNEQFF. DNA of the CDR3: TGTGCCAGCAGCTTGGGGTGGGCGGGGGCTTACAATGAGCAGTTCTTC.

This clone has a handful of counts. The V gene is TRBV9, the J gene TRBJ1-6; a weak D match, TRBD1 (5 bases). The V gene's germline CDR1 is SGDLS and CDR2 YYNGEE. Trimming cost V 3 bases and J 10 bases, with 29 bases left between them. This CDR3 spans 19 amino acids. The CDR3 coding sequence is TGTGCCAGCAGCGCGTCCGGAGGAGGGGATTCTAGGACTGTCTCACCCCTCCACTTT. Its translation: CASSASGGGDSRTVSPLHF.

The J gene is TRBJ2-5, the V gene TRBV4-3, with 10 bases lining up with TRBD2. The end of the DNA is better explained by TRBJ2-7, so the J call may be wrong. The CDR3 length is 18 residues. The germline V gene has CDR1 LGHNA and CDR2 YSLEER. The CDR3 spells CASSQDPFGTSVSYEQYF. The CDR3 DNA is TGCGCCAGCAGCCAAGATCCATTTGGGACTAGCGTCTCCTACGAGCAGTACTTC.

J is TRBJ2-7 and V is TRBV19; D is perhaps TRBD1 (6 bases). The V end was cut by 5 bases, the J end by 3 bases, with 14 bases between. CDR3 length: 14 amino acids. Per germline, CDR1 LNHDA and CDR2 SQIVND (reference sequence). This chain's CDR3 is CASSPRTVHYEQYF. The CDR3 DNA sequence: TGTGCCAGTAGTCCCCGGACAGTCCACTACGAGCAGTACTTC.

The chain employs TRBV6-6 and TRBJ2-2, with TRBD2 identical over 10 bases. The CDR3 covers 15 residues. Germline-derived CDR1 and CDR2 are MNHNY and SVGAGI (reference sequence). The trim removed 4 bases at V and 2 bases at J, leaving 1 base unmatched. CDR3 nucleotides: TGTGCCAGCAGTTTAGCGGGGGGAAACACCGGGGAGCTGTTTTTT. It codes for CASSLAGGNTGELFF.